Reported below is one T cell receptor beta chain. Trimming cost V 4 bases and J 1 base, with 7 bases left between them. The CDR3 contains 13 residues. The germline V gene encodes CDR1 LGHDT and CDR2 YNNKEL (reference sequence). Original processing notes: Nucleated cell number was recorded as an estimate derived from reference gene primer amplification. Clones were sequenced by immunoSEQ multiplex PCR, and TCRdb holds only the in-frame ones, with some missing. V, J and clone size were drawn from that table, and D and trimming were deduced from the DNA. The table lists 150,000 or so clones, around 86% of them singletons. This specimen belongs to a study of blood T cell repertoires in COVID-19. Background on the study: COVID-19 samples, acute and convalescent, were from the United States, Italy and Spain. In each case, the material was cDNA or gDNA derived from T cells, B-cell-depleted T cells, or PBMCs.

The chain joins TRBV3-1 (or the pseudogene TRBV3-2) to TRBJ1-1, with no clear D. The receptor's source is a man at least 80 years old with acute or convalescent COVID-19. Sequenced input: peripheral blood. DNA of the CDR3: TGTGCCAGCAGCCCCTATTCGAACACTGAAGCTTTCTTT. It yields the protein CASSPYSNTEAFF.